This TCR beta chain came from a study of human T cells and chemical hapten exposure (TCRdb year 2021). Study-level background: For sensitization, 2% DPC in acetone was applied to a roughly 2 cm by roughly 2 cm area of upper inner arm skin. Patch testing on the upper back used Finn chambers containing 0.01% DPC, with scoring done after 6 days according to International Contact Dermatitis Research Group standards. The libraries were sequenced as a pool, and the TCR yield per sample differed mostly because of small variations in library volumes within the pool. Blood samples were taken from patients before sensitization (week 0) and at 2, 6 and about 24 weeks after DPC sensitization. In alopecia patients, the study followed how the peripheral blood TCR repertoire changed in vivo over primary and secondary sensitization to diphenylcyclopropenone (DPC), a hapten. Alopecia areata with under or over 50% scalp involvement, alopecia totalis and alopecia universalis were represented in the patient cohort, which was mostly female. Throughout the roughly 24-week study period, patients were also given weekly therapeutic DPC doses on the scalp. About 28 alopecia patients gave blood for TCR sequencing at one to four time points (pre-sensitization, 2, 6 and 24 weeks).

This clonotype was recorded many times. The antigen this receptor binds is unknown. It has no much larger one-base neighbor in the sample; base qualities were not kept. The label giving this sample's time point can be read as: patch test 1, 2 weeks after DPC sensitization. The treatment or condition label here, explained by the study, means: therapeutic diphenylcyclopropenone sensitization with weekly scalp DPC. At every patch-test visit, the blood draw took place before the patch test was put on. Patients were eligible if aged 18 to 70, diagnosed with alopecia and judged suitable for DPC therapy, and pregnant patients were excluded. Total RNA was extracted from unfractionated whole blood collected in Tempus Blood RNA tubes. The germline V gene yields SGHRS for CDR1 and YFSETQ for CDR2. Counted from cysteine to phenylalanine, this CDR3 has 15 amino acids. Only the CDR3 DNA stays, 45 bases, in frame from base 1. V is reduced by 0 bases and J by 0 bases, leaving a spacing of 9 bases between them.

General conclusions and limits of the study: No change with DPC sensitization was found in the number of TCRs above 1 in 1000 frequency, and no evidence of global repertoire structure alterations was found. Repeated subsampling changed both the strength of the expansion versus patch-test correlation and the threshold at which that correlation became significant. All patients had alopecia, a presumed autoimmune disease, so their immune response might differ from that of healthy individuals. A positive correlation was found between the number of PT1 expanded TCRs and patch test score, with significance reached at thresholds 8, 16 and 32 but not 4. Expanded TCRs formed significantly more large CDR3 similarity clusters than pre-sensitization or healthy control sets, consistent with antigen-driven responses.

Receptor amplification or capture employed RACE. The reads were generated on a NextSeq 500. During library preparation, unique molecular identifiers were attached to individual cDNA molecules so that TCRs could be counted in a quantitative, reproducible way. Both TCR alpha and TCR beta chains were sequenced from each blood RNA sample. The authors' pipeline ran thus. Samples had a median of roughly 99,000 TCRs, with a range from roughly 23,224 to 700,000. The Decombinator software suite was used to annotate the V, J and CDR3 of the TCR reads. For PS versus PT1 abundance plots, all samples were subsampled to the same number of TCRs (28,000). TCRs were defined as expanded if absent before sensitization and observed at least eight times at the 2-week time point. TCRdb passed the public sequencing reads through fastp at Q25 and MiXCR, retaining productive beta sequences. Each entry merges the rows of one CDR3 protein and shows their most common DNA and genes. It is TCRdb's table, rather than the study itself, that gives the V and J calls and clone size. In all, the sample holds over 75,000 distinct CDR3 sequences, and roughly 7.1% of those were seen once. The ten largest clonotypes hold about 1.4% of the sample.

The sequencing used whole blood, collected in connection with sensitization to the hapten diphenylcyclopropenone (DPC). This receptor was identified in a young woman with alopecia areata. Some clones in this sample may be carry-over from other donors' samples. The chain is assembled from TRBV5-1 and TRBJ1-1; TRBD1 is a possible D gene, resting on 5 matching bases. The DNA sequence follows: TGCGCCAGCAGCTTGGAGGAAGGGGTGAACACTGAAGCTTTCTTT. The encoded protein is CASSLEEGVNTEAFF.